What follows are 8 T cell receptor beta chains derived from one specimen sequenced in a study of cytotoxic CD8 clonotypes in ibrutinib-treated CLL. Repertoires were generated with immunoSEQ multiplex PCR, while TCRdb's copy carries only in-frame clones and drops some. Counted here are about 120,000 clones, 55% to 75% occurring once; the ten biggest clones make up 30% to 45%. Sequencing was performed on PBMCs, taken after 24 months of ibrutinib treatment. The origin of the receptors is a human donor with chronic lymphocytic leukemia.

The V gene is TRBV4-1, the J gene TRBJ1-5; D possibly corresponds to TRBD1 (5 bases). CDR1 and CDR2 from the germline V gene are MGHRA and YSYEKL. The CDR3 runs 16 residues. V was trimmed by 3 bases and J by 0 bases, leaving 12 bases between them. CDR3 in amino acids: CASSHPQGRSNQPQHF. For the CDR3, the DNA is TGCGCCAGCAGCCACCCTCAGGGTCGTAGCAATCAGCCCCAGCATTTT.

This chain uses TRBV2 with TRBJ2-7, with a weak D call TRBD1 (6 bases). The CDR3 consists of 14 residues. Per germline, CDR1 SNHLY and CDR2 FYNNEI. Trimming pared 2 bases from V and 5 bases from J, leaving 13 bases between. The CDR3 DNA sequence: TGTGCCAGCAGTGAATCCGGACAGTCCCACGAGCAGTACTTC. The encoded protein is CASSESGQSHEQYF.

The chain combines TRBV18 with TRBJ1-2, with 7 positions matching TRBD1. J was trimmed by 6 bases and V by 5 bases; bases with no gene match: 3. From germline, CDR1 is KGHSH and CDR2 LQKENI. The CDR3 has 12 amino acids. The CDR3 sequence: CASSTGTDGYTF. In DNA, the CDR3 is TGTGCCAGCTCAACCGGGACAGATGGCTACACCTTC.

CDR3 in amino acids: CASGLNTEAFF. The CDR3 DNA reads as TGTGCCAGCGGACTGAACACTGAAGCTTTCTTT. This chain links TRBV28 with TRBJ1-1; D ambiguous. The CDR3 consists of 11 residues. CDR1 MDHEN and CDR2 SYDVKM come from the germline V gene. Trimming left V 8 bases short and J 0 bases short, with 4 bases between.

This clone was picked up a small number of times. The V and J genes are TRBV6-4 and TRBJ1-5; D might be TRBD1 (5 bases). Trimming stripped 0 bases from V and 6 bases from J, with 12 bases between. The CDR3 is 15 residues long. CDR1 and CDR2 (germline): MRHNA, SNTAGT. CDR3 region: CASSDSGREFQPQHF. CDR3 bases: TGTGCCAGCAGTGACTCAGGCAGGGAGTTTCAGCCCCAGCATTTT.

A few counts support this clone. The chain carries TRBV2 and TRBJ1-1, with unresolved D. This CDR3 is 11 amino acids long. CDR1 and CDR2 (germline): SNHLY, FYNNEI. The ends were cut back, 7 bases at V and 11 bases at J, with 14 bases in the middle. The CDR3 protein is CASTEGEKAFF. DNA for the CDR3: TGTGCCAGCACGGAGGGAGAGAAGGCTTTCTTT.

Details on this clone: Other DNA sequences in this sample translate to the same CDR3. The chain combines TRBV29-1 with TRBJ1-1; possibly TRBD1 for D (5 bases). The ends were cut back, 4 bases at V and 0 bases at J, with 9 bases in the middle. This CDR3 spans 13 amino acids. Germline values: CDR1 SQVTM, CDR2 ANQGSEA. DNA of the CDR3: TGCAGCGTTGTTAGGGGCTTGAACACTGAAGCTTTCTTT. This gives the protein CSVVRGLNTEAFF.

V is TRBV28 and J is TRBJ1-1; no clear D gene. The ends were cut back, 5 bases at V and 1 base at J, with 14 bases in the middle. Germline V gene lookup returns CDR1 MDHEN and CDR2 SYDVKM. CDR3 length: 15 residues. CDR3 protein: CASSPPGLTNTEAFF. The CDR3 nucleotides are TGTGCCAGCAGTCCCCCTGGACTGACGAACACTGAAGCTTTCTTT.